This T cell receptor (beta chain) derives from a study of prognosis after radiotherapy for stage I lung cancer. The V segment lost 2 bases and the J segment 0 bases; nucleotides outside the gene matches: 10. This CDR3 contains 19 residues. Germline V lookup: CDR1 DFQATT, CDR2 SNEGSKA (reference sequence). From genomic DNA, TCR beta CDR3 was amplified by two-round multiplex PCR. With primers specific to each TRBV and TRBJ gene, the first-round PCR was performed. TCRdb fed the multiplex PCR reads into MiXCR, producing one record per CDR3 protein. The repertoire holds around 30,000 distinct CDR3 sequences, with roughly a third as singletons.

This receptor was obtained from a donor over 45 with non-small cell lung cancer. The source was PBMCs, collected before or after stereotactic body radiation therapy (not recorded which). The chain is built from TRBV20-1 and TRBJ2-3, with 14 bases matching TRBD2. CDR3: CSARLYTGTSGGSTDTQYF. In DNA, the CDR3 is TGCAGTGCTAGACTATATACCGGGACTAGCGGGGGTAGCACAGATACGCAGTATTTT.